The rows below give T cell receptor beta chains drawn from one sample of a study of human T cells and chemical hapten exposure. TCRdb reanalysed the RACE reads using MiXCR and keeps one entry per CDR3 protein. Of about 85,000 distinct CDR3 sequences listed, 11% are singletons. The starting material was whole blood, obtained in connection with sensitization to the hapten diphenylcyclopropenone (DPC). These receptors originate from a man aged 18 to 30 with alopecia areata. Some clones in this sample may be carry-over from other donors' samples. Both conserved end residues are part of each CDR3. The D gene is left open where the match is weak. Size is omitted from some rows. Given values are once, few, many or a class for expanded clones.

cdr3_aa cdr3_nt clone_size v_call d_call j_call
CASSLGGAANTEAFF TGTGCCAGCAGCTTAGGGGGGGCCGCCAACACTGAAGCTTTCTTT few TRBV11-3 - TRBJ1-1
CASRTRLAVETQYF TGCGCCAGCAGAACCCGACTAGCTGTGGAGACCCAGTACTTC few TRBV5-1 TRBD2 TRBJ2-5
CASSPPLGDNLISPLHF TGTGCCAGCTCACCACCTTTAGGGGACAACCTTATCTCACCCCTCCACTTT few TRBV18 - TRBJ1-6
CASSSPADNSGNTIYF TGTGCCAGCAGTTCCCCCGCCGACAACTCTGGAAACACCATATATTTT - TRBV28 - TRBJ1-3
CASSSLRGPKNTEAFF TGTGCCAGCAGCTCACTTCGGGGACCGAAGAACACTGAAGCTTTCTTT few TRBV11-2 - TRBJ1-1
CASSLTQNQETQYF TGTGCCAGCAGCCTTACCCAGAATCAAGAGACCCAGTACTTC many TRBV6-2/TRBV6-3 - TRBJ2-5
CASSERDNYEQYF TGTGCCAGCAGCGAAAGGGACAACTACGAGCAGTACTTC - TRBV9 - TRBJ2-7
CASRPGTENEQFF TGTGCCAGCAGGCCTGGGACAGAGAATGAGCAGTTCTTC few TRBV28 TRBD1 TRBJ2-1
CASSSTGTRAYNEQFF TGTGCCAGCAGTTCCACCGGGACCCGAGCCTACAATGAGCAGTTCTTC - TRBV28 - TRBJ2-1
CSAIQRGTEAFF TGCAGTGCTATCCAGCGAGGCACTGAAGCTTTCTTT many TRBV20-1 - TRBJ1-1
CSARDRQVVGQPQHF TGCAGTGCTAGAGATCGACAGGTCGTTGGTCAGCCCCAGCATTTT - TRBV20-1 - TRBJ1-5
CASSFRRQGNYNEQFF TGTGCCAGCAGCTTCCGTCGGCAGGGTAACTACAATGAGCAGTTCTTC few TRBV7-2 - TRBJ2-1
CASSDGTTDRGEQYF TGTGCCAGCAGCGACGGGACAACAGATCGGGGCGAGCAGTACTTC few TRBV28 - TRBJ2-7
CASSERIGLRYGYTF TGTGCCAGCAGTGAGAGGATTGGACTCCGGTATGGCTACACCTTC many TRBV7-6 - TRBJ1-2
CASKGDPNTGELFF TGTGCCAGCAAAGGGGATCCGAACACCGGGGAGCTGTTTTTT many TRBV6-4 - TRBJ2-2
CASSLPQNTDTQYF TGTGCCAGCAGCTTACCACAGAACACAGATACGCAGTATTTT few TRBV7-6 - TRBJ2-3
CSVESGRNTEAFF TGCAGCGTTGAAAGTGGGAGAAACACTGAAGCTTTCTTT many TRBV29-1 - TRBJ1-1
CSARGLDTQYF TGCAGTGCTAGAGGACTGGATACGCAGTATTTT few TRBV20-1 - TRBJ2-3
CASSLYGYTF TGTGCCAGCAGTTTATATGGCTACACCTTC few TRBV27 - TRBJ1-2
CASSLTGDASSSGANVLTF TGCGCCAGCAGCTTGACAGGGGACGCTTCCAGCTCTGGGGCCAACGTCCTGACTTTC few TRBV5-1 TRBD1 TRBJ2-6
CASSLVKYEQYF TGTGCCAGCAGCTTAGTTAAGTACGAGCAGTACTTC few TRBV7-2 - TRBJ2-7
CATSDLLGNEQFF TGTGCCACCAGTGATTTGCTTGGGAATGAGCAGTTCTTC - TRBV24-1 - TRBJ2-1
CASSQRWGRGPLDTEAFF TGCGCCAGCAGCCAGAGGTGGGGCAGGGGGCCCCTTGACACTGAAGCTTTCTTT many TRBV4-3 TRBD1 TRBJ1-1
CASSAESGVTPVRYTF TGTGCCAGCAGCGCCGAATCAGGGGTAACTCCGGTTCGCTACACCTTC many TRBV7-9 - TRBJ1-2
CASSFITPGTGSGYQETQYF TGTGCCAGCAGTTTTATCACCCCCGGGACTGGCTCTGGGTACCAAGAGACCCAGTACTTC - TRBV27 - TRBJ2-5
CASSLRFSGGPQETQYF TGTGCCAGCAGCTTAAGGTTTAGCGGGGGCCCCCAAGAGACCCAGTACTTC many TRBV7-9 TRBD2 TRBJ2-5
CASSPFVWEQYF TGTGCCAGCAGCCCCTTCGTTTGGGAGCAGTACTTC few TRBV12-3/TRBV12-4 - TRBJ2-7
CASSLTTNTEAFF TGTGCCAGCAGCTTAACTACGAACACTGAAGCTTTCTTT few TRBV7-3 - TRBJ1-1
CASSTGGRGNSPLHF TGTGCCAGCAGTACCGGGGGACGGGGAAATTCACCCCTCCACTTT many TRBV6-5 - TRBJ1-6